This TCR beta chain was captured by sequencing in a study of T-cell reconstitution after alpha-beta-depleted transplantation in children. Preparation of the TCRbeta library involved a method that used unique molecular identifiers. TCRdb ran MiXCR on the PCR reads and lists one entry per CDR3 protein. Among 600,000 to 700,000 distinct CDR3 sequences listed, around a sixth were seen once. The CDR3 is 14 residues long. Germline trimming cut 3 bases from V and 6 bases from J; bases unmatched to any gene: 6. Per germline, CDR1 MNHEY and CDR2 SMNVEV (reference sequence). The sample consisted of PBMCs from the stem cell graft donor, taken from the stem cell graft. This rearrangement joins TRBV27 to TRBJ1-1; 8 bases are shared with TRBD1. The clonotype comes from a human donor who donated a stem cell graft to a child with acute myeloid leukemia. The CDR3, as DNA: TGTGCCAGCAGTTTCGGTACGGGACAGGCTGAAGCTTTCTTT. Translation gives CASSFGTGQAEAFF.